This T cell receptor (beta chain) was sequenced in a study of blood T cells in healthy people across ages. Study outcomes and limitations: Diversity estimates drawn from one million T cells were deemed underestimates. Diversity was higher, and naive CD4+ cells more numerous, in long-lived donors than in aged donors.

The draw of peripheral blood yielded around 9.6 milliliters from each donor. Together with a sample-barcoded 5' primer, a J-beta primer mix was included in a second PCR lasting roughly 6 to 12 cycles. TCRdb reprocessed the 5' RACE reads via MiXCR and lists one record per CDR3 protein. The sample has 1.5 million to 2 million distinct CDR3 sequences; about 49% are singletons. In regard to this clonotype: As yet, its antigen is unknown.

The germline CDR1 and CDR2 sequences are SNHLY and FYNNEI. CDR3 length: 15 amino acids. This sequence joins TRBV2 and TRBJ2-7, with D tentatively TRBD2 (7 bases). The DNA end is a closer match to TRBJ2-5, so the J assignment may be wrong. Sequenced material: blood. The source is a woman between 35 and 50 years old in good health. This CDR3 reads CASTPLEGGPETQYF. CDR3 sequence (DNA): TGTGCCAGCACACCTCTTGAGGGGGGGCCGGAGACCCAGTACTTC.